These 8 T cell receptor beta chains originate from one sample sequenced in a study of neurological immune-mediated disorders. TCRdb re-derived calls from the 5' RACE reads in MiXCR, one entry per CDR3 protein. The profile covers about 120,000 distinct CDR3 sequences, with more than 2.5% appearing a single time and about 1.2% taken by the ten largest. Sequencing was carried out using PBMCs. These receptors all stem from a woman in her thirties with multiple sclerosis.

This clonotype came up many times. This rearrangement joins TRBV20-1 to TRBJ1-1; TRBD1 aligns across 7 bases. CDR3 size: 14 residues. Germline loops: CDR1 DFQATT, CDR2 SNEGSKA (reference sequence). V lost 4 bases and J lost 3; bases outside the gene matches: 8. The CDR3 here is CSANLKGGHTEAFF. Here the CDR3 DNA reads TGCAGTGCTAATCTAAAAGGGGGCCACACTGAAGCTTTCTTT.

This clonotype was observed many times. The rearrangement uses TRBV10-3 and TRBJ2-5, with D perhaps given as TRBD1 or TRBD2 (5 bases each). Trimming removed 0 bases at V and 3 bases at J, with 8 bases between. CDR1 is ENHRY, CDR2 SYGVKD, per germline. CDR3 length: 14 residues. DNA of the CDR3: TGTGCCATCAGTGAGTCACTAGGGGAAGAGACCCAGTACTTC. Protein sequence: CAISESLGEETQYF.

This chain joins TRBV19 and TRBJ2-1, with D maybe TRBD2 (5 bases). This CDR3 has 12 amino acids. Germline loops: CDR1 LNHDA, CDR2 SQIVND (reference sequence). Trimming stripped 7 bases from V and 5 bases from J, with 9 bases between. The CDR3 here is CASMERDNEQFF. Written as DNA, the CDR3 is TGTGCCAGTATGGAGAGGGACAATGAGCAGTTCTTC. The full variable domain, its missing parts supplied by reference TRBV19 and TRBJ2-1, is DGGITQSPKYLFRKEGQNVTLSCEQNLNHDAMYWYRQDPGQGLRLIYYSQIVNDFQKGDIAEGYSVSREKKESFPLTVTSAQKNPTAFYLCASMERDNEQFFGPGTRLTVL.

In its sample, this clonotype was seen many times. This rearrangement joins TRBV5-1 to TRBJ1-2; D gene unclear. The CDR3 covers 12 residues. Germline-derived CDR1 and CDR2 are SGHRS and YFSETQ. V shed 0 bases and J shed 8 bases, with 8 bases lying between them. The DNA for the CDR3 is TGCGCCAGCAGCTTGGACACTGGGGGCTACACCTTC. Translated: CASSLDTGGYTF.

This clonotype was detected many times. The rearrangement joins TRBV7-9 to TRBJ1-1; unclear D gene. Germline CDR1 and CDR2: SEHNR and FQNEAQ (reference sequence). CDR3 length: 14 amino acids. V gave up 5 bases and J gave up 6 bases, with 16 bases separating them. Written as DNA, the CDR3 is TGTGCCAGCAGCCCCTGGCAAGGTCGAGCTGAAGCTTTCTTT. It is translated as CASSPWQGRAEAFF. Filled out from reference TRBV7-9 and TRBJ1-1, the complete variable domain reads DTGVSQNPRHKITKRGQNVTFRCDPISEHNRLYWYRQTLGQGPEFLTYFQNEAQLEKSRLLSDRFSAERPKGSFSTLEIQRTEQGDSAMYLCASSPWQGRAEAFFGQGTRLTVV.

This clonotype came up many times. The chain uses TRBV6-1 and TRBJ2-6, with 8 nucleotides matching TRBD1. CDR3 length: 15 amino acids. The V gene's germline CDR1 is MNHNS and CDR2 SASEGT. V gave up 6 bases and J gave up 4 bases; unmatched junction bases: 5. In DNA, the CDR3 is TGTGCCAGCAGGCGACAGGGGCCCGGGGCCAACGTCCTGACTTTC. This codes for CASRRQGPGANVLTF.

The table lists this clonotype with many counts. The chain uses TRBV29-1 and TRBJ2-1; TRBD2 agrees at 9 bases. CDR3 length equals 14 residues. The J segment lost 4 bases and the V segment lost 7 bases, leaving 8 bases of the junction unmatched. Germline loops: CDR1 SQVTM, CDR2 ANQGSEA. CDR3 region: CSAEVAGAYNEQFF. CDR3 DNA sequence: TGCAGCGCCGAAGTAGCGGGAGCGTACAATGAGCAGTTCTTC.

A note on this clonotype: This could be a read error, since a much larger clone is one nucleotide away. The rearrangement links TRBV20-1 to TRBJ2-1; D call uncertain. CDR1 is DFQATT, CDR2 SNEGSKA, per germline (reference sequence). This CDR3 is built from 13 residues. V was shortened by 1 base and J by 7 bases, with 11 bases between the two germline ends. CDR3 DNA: TGCAGTGCTAGAGGCCCCCCCGGGAATGAGCAGTTCTTC. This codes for CSARGPPGNEQFF.